The entry below gives a single TCR beta chain sequence along with its context. Its antigen is undetermined. This CDR3 is 13 amino acids long. The germline V gene encodes CDR1 SNHLY and CDR2 FYNNEI. V dropped 0 bases and J dropped 11 bases, with 11 bases sitting between them. Using immunoSEQ multiplex PCR, the repertoire was profiled, and TCRdb retains in-frame clones only, with some absent. The table has about 6,900 clones, around 74% seen once. The sample comes from a study of tumor-infiltrating lymphocytes in localized non-small cell lung cancer. Across the whole study: Several tumor histologies, both smoking statuses, and some post-neoadjuvant chemotherapy samples were included. Study outcomes and limitations: TCRbeta sequencing showed higher T cell infiltration in tumors than uninvolved lung. No T-cell fraction difference was seen between IM1 and IM2 tumors. Recurrence-free survival showed no association with tumor T-cell fraction.

This rearrangement joins TRBV2 to TRBJ1-5; TRBD1 is a possible D gene (6 bases). The sequence was collected from a human donor with non-small cell lung cancer. The sample was lung tumor tissue. CDR3 coding DNA: TGTGCCAGCAGTGAAGCAGGGGGGTTGGCCCAGCATTTT. The encoded protein is CASSEAGGLAQHF.